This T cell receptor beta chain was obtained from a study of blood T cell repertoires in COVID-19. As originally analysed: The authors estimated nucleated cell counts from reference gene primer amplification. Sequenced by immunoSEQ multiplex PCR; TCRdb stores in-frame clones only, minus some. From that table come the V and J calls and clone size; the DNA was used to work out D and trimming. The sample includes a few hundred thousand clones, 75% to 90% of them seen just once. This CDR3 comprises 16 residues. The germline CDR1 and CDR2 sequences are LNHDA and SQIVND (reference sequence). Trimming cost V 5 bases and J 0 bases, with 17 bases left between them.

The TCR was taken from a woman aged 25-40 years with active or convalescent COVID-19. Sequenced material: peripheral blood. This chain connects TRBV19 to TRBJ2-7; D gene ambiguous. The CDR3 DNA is TGTGCCAGTAGTGTTACCCTGGGCAGGCCCTCCTACGAGCAGTACTTC. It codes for CASSVTLGRPSYEQYF.